Described below is a single TCR beta chain sequence and its context. The data are from a study of blood T cell repertoires in COVID-19. Overall study context: The samples span acute and convalescent COVID-19 from the United States, Italy and Spain. In each case, the material was cDNA or gDNA derived from T cells, B-cell-depleted T cells, or PBMCs.

The method was immunoSEQ multiplex PCR; TCRdb's version includes in-frame clones alone and lacks a portion of them. The sample comprises roughly 250,000 clones, roughly 84% of which are singletons, and less than 10% rests with the top ten. Sequenced: peripheral blood. This receptor was taken from a human donor in a cohort sampled during active COVID-19.

In DNA form, the CDR3 reads TGCGCCAGCAGCCAAGATCTTAGATTGCACTACGAGCAGTACTTC. Translation: CASSQDLRLHYEQYF. V is TRBV4-3 and J is TRBJ2-7; D ambiguous. With 0 bases removed from V and 3 bases from J, the gap between germline ends came to 12 bases. CDR1 and CDR2 from the germline V gene are LGHNA and YSLEER. CDR3 length: 15 residues.